Listed below are T cell receptor beta chains from one sample, sequenced in a study of T cells after yellow fever vaccination. TCRdb re-called the 5' RACE reads through MiXCR, storing one row per CDR3 protein. This sample has approximately 300,000 distinct CDR3 sequences, with around 6.8% found just once. Sequencing was performed on PBMCs, taken about 49 days after the first yellow fever vaccination. These receptors were obtained from a young man who received the YFV17D yellow fever vaccine. CDR3s include the opening cysteine and the closing phenylalanine or tryptophan. A D gene is named only where the DNA matches it firmly. Clone sizes are given selectively: once, few, many, or a class where the clone is expanded.

size,V,length,J,D,CDR3,DNA
few,TRBV4-3,17,TRBJ1-2,NA,CASSQGVVGRGPYGYTF,TGCGCCAGCAGCCAAGGAGTGGTAGGGCGCGGCCCTTATGGCTACACCTTC
NA,TRBV11-3,15,TRBJ2-3,NA,CASSLFASNTDTQYF,TGTGCCAGCAGCTTATTTGCCTCGAACACAGATACGCAGTATTTT
NA,TRBV10-3,16,TRBJ2-3,NA,CAISAKAGEATDTQYF,TGTGCCATCAGTGCGAAGGCGGGCGAAGCCACAGATACGCAGTATTTT
once,TRBV20-1,13,TRBJ2-1,TRBD2,CSATSGGANERFF,TGCAGTGCTACTAGCGGGGGGGCGAATGAGCGGTTCTTC
NA,TRBV5-1,17,TRBJ1-2,TRBD1,CASSLGQPRVNGYGYTF,TGCGCCAGCAGCCTGGGACAGCCCCGCGTAAATGGCTATGGCTACACCTTC
NA,TRBV5-8,15,TRBJ2-2,NA,CASSLVGQPSGELFF,TGTGCCAGCAGCCTCGTAGGACAGCCGTCCGGGGAGCTGTTTTTT
few,TRBV7-2,14,TRBJ2-5,TRBD2,CASSFIGGGGTQYF,TGTGCCAGCAGCTTTATTGGCGGGGGTGGGACCCAGTACTTC
NA,TRBV7-9,17,TRBJ2-2,NA,CASSERPQGLDTGELFF,TGTGCCAGCAGCGAGAGACCACAGGGCCTCGACACCGGGGAGCTGTTTTTT
NA,TRBV20-1,15,TRBJ2-5,NA,CSARASARGVETQYF,TGCAGTGCTAGAGCTTCGGCGCGCGGCGTCGAGACCCAGTACTTC
NA,TRBV19,14,TRBJ2-5,NA,CASSIGQNQETQYF,TGTGCCAGTAGTATAGGGCAGAACCAAGAGACCCAGTACTTC
many,TRBV12-3/TRBV12-4,15,TRBJ1-1,NA,CASSHLTAGNTEAFF,TGTGCCAGCAGTCACCTGACAGCGGGGAACACTGAAGCTTTCTTT
few,TRBV18,14,TRBJ2-7,NA,CASSGGDRAYEQYF,TGTGCCAGCTCCGGCGGGGACCGGGCCTACGAGCAGTACTTC
NA,TRBV20-1,17,TRBJ2-3,NA,CSARALHGRSPPDTQYF,TGCAGTGCTAGAGCCCTCCACGGACGATCACCTCCAGATACGCAGTATTTT
NA,TRBV7-2,15,TRBJ2-3,NA,CASSLGQVHTDTQYF,TGTGCCAGCAGCTTAGGGCAGGTCCACACAGATACGCAGTATTTT
NA,TRBV12-3/TRBV12-4,11,TRBJ1-1,NA,CASSLQGRAFF,TGTGCCAGCAGTTTGCAGGGTAGAGCTTTCTTT
few,TRBV12-3/TRBV12-4,15,TRBJ1-4,TRBD1,CASSPGDRPGIKLFF,TGTGCCAGCAGCCCGGGGGACAGGCCGGGTATCAAACTGTTTTTT
many,TRBV3-1,14,TRBJ1-6,TRBD1,CASSRTGGNSPLHF,TGTGCCAGCAGTCGGACAGGGGGGAATTCACCCCTCCACTTT
NA,TRBV7-3,17,TRBJ2-4,NA,CASSQPRDGVAKNIQYF,TGTGCCAGCAGCCAACCGAGGGATGGGGTAGCCAAAAACATTCAGTACTTC
many,TRBV6-1,14,TRBJ2-3,TRBD2,CASREAGSTDTQYF,TGTGCCAGCAGAGAAGCGGGGAGCACAGATACGCAGTATTTT
many,TRBV4-3,14,TRBJ2-3,NA,CASSPDGREDTQYF,TGCGCCAGCAGCCCAGACGGACGCGAAGATACGCAGTATTTT
many,TRBV7-9,17,TRBJ2-1,TRBD2,CASSLGVSSGGYNEQFF,TGTGCCAGCAGCTTAGGAGTTTCTAGCGGGGGATACAATGAGCAGTTCTTC
many,TRBV5-1,11,TRBJ2-3,NA,CASSETDTQYF,TGCGCCAGCAGCGAAACCGATACGCAGTATTTT
many,TRBV7-2,13,TRBJ2-1,NA,CASSLTRVNEQFF,TGTGCCAGCAGCTTGACGCGGGTCAATGAGCAGTTCTTC
NA,TRBV27,13,TRBJ2-7,TRBD1,CASSTGVRNEQYF,TGTGCCAGCAGCACAGGGGTAAGGAACGAGCAGTACTTC
few,TRBV10-3,15,TRBJ2-3,TRBD2,CAISEPSGDTDTQYF,TGTGCCATCAGTGAGCCTAGCGGGGACACAGATACGCAGTATTTT
few,TRBV29-1,17,TRBJ2-4,TRBD2,CSVPGQGTGTSGGIQYF,TGCAGCGTGCCGGGACAGGGAACCGGGACTAGCGGGGGCATTCAGTACTTC
few,TRBV6-5,15,TRBJ2-6,NA,CASSYLGPGANVLTF,TGTGCCAGCAGTTACCTGGGGCCTGGGGCCAACGTCCTGACTTTC
many,TRBV6-6,13,TRBJ1-1,NA,CATSGATNTEAFF,TGTGCCACAAGCGGGGCCACGAACACTGAAGCTTTCTTT
NA,TRBV7-2,15,TRBJ2-1,NA,CASSWGRGSYNEQFF,TGTGCCAGCAGCTGGGGCAGGGGCTCCTACAATGAGCAGTTCTTC
many,TRBV5-1,14,TRBJ2-5,NA,CASSLVGPGETQYF,TGCGCCAGCAGCTTGGTGGGGCCGGGGGAGACCCAGTACTTC
many,TRBV12-3/TRBV12-4,14,TRBJ1-1,NA,CASSFPGSNTEAFF,TGTGCCAGCAGTTTCCCGGGGAGCAACACTGAAGCTTTCTTT
NA,TRBV7-2,14,TRBJ2-5,NA,CASSPGRHQETQYF,TGTGCCAGCAGCCCGGGTCGTCACCAAGAGACCCAGTACTTC
many,TRBV7-9,15,TRBJ2-1,NA,CASSPPGGASNEQFF,TGTGCCAGCAGCCCGCCGGGGGGCGCAAGCAATGAGCAGTTCTTC
few,TRBV6-1,15,TRBJ1-1,TRBD1,CASNAGGTENTEAFF,TGTGCCAGCAATGCAGGGGGGACAGAAAACACTGAAGCTTTCTTT
few,TRBV18,18,TRBJ1-1,TRBD1,CASSGSGVDRAQNTEAFF,TGTGCCAGCTCAGGCTCGGGGGTGGACAGGGCTCAGAACACTGAAGCTTTCTTT
many,TRBV12-3/TRBV12-4,13,TRBJ1-1,NA,CASSLYGVTEAFF,TGTGCCAGCAGTTTATACGGGGTCACTGAAGCTTTCTTT
few,TRBV5-1,14,TRBJ1-5,NA,CASSLSGHDQPQHF,TGCGCCAGCAGCCTGTCAGGGCACGACCAGCCCCAGCATTTT
few,TRBV12-3/TRBV12-4,14,TRBJ1-6,NA,CASSFGVYNSPLHF,TGTGCCAGCAGTTTCGGGGTCTATAATTCACCCCTCCACTTT
few,TRBV4-2,15,TRBJ1-1,NA,CASSQADQGYTEAFF,TGTGCCAGCAGCCAAGCGGACCAGGGCTACACTGAAGCTTTCTTT
many,TRBV12-3/TRBV12-4,15,TRBJ2-3,NA,CASSTHTGTTDTQYF,TGTGCCAGCAGCACCCATACGGGGACCACAGATACGCAGTATTTT
NA,TRBV7-3,15,TRBJ2-5,TRBD2,CASSQSSGTRETQYF,TGTGCCAGCAGCCAGAGTAGCGGGACTCGGGAGACCCAGTACTTC
NA,TRBV5-1,14,TRBJ2-7,NA,CASSQTQGSYEQYF,TGCGCCAGCAGCCAGACACAGGGTTCCTACGAGCAGTACTTC
few,TRBV20-1,16,TRBJ2-3,TRBD2,CCARGLAGGPLDTQYF,TGCTGTGCTAGAGGGCTAGCGGGGGGGCCACTCGATACGCAGTATTTT
few,TRBV9,14,TRBJ2-1,NA,CASSPAGLYNEQFF,TGTGCCAGCAGCCCCGCGGGGCTTTACAATGAGCAGTTCTTC
NA,TRBV4-1,14,TRBJ2-1,TRBD2,CASSQITSGNEQFF,TGCGCCAGCAGCCAAATTACTAGCGGCAATGAGCAGTTCTTC
many,TRBV5-1,15,TRBJ2-4,NA,CASSLEPSGENIQYF,TGCGCCAGCAGCTTGGAACCGTCGGGGGAAAACATTCAGTACTTC
NA,TRBV4-2,16,TRBJ1-2,NA,CASSQPQGRAGYGYTF,TGTGCCAGCAGCCAACCCCAGGGGCGAGCGGGCTATGGCTACACCTTC
NA,TRBV5-1,14,TRBJ1-2,NA,CASRRGTGNYGYTF,TGCGCCAGCAGAAGGGGCACGGGGAACTATGGCTACACCTTC
NA,TRBV11-2,11,TRBJ2-5,TRBD2,CASSLGGDQYF,TGTGCCAGCAGCCTCGGGGGGGACCAGTACTTC
NA,TRBV7-3,18,TRBJ2-3,TRBD2,CASSLTIFAGGPTDTQYF,TGTGCCAGCAGCCTAACAATTTTCGCGGGGGGGCCCACAGATACGCAGTATTTT
NA,TRBV4-3,17,TRBJ2-3,TRBD2,CASSRRATRGGTDTQYF,TGCGCCAGCAGCCGAAGGGCGACTCGGGGGGGGACAGATACGCAGTATTTT
many,TRBV5-1,14,TRBJ2-5,TRBD2,CASSLGTSGETQYF,TGCGCCAGCAGCCTCGGGACTAGCGGAGAGACCCAGTACTTC
many,TRBV29-1,14,TRBJ2-7,TRBD2,CSVIPREDPYEQYF,TGCAGCGTTATTCCCCGGGAGGACCCCTACGAGCAGTACTTC
many,TRBV7-9,14,TRBJ2-2,NA,CASSTDSNTGELFF,TGTGCCAGCAGCACTGACAGTAACACCGGGGAGCTGTTTTTT
NA,TRBV7-2,14,TRBJ1-1,TRBD1,CASSPQTGRTEAFF,TGTGCCAGCAGCCCTCAGACAGGGAGGACTGAAGCTTTCTTT